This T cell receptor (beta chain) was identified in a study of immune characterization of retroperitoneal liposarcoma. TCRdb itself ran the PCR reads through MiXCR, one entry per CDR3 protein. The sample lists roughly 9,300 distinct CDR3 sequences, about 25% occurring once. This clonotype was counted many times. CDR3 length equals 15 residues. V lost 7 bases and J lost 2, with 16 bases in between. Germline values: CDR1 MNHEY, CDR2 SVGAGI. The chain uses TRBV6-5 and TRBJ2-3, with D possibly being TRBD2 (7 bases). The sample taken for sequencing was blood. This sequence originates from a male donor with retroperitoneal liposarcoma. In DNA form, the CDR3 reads TGTGCCAGCACCACAGGTGCGGGGGCCACAGATACGCAGTATTTT. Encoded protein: CASTTGAGATDTQYF.